The sequence of this TCR beta chain was determined in a study of shared clonotypes between healthy human individuals. Study details: Contributing individuals were two females and three males aged 18 to 49.

Sequencing was performed with immunoSEQ multiplex PCR; in TCRdb, only in-frame clones are kept and a portion is missing. This sample has 170,000 or so clones, with over 50% found just once. The CDR3 runs to 15 residues. Germline V lookup: CDR1 WSHSY, CDR2 SAAADI. With V trimmed by 8 bases and J by 6 bases, 9 bases remained unmatched. On this clone: As yet, its antigen is unknown.

Overall study results and limits: Several donors held about 5.1% of naive CD4 clonotypes in common.

The clonotype originates from a man aged 30-40 years in good health. This sequence joins TRBV10-2 and TRBJ2-3, with 12 nucleotides matching TRBD2. The sequencing sample was made of memory CD4+ T cells sorted from blood. Subset defined: CD45RA-negative fraction. The CDR3 reads CASQSSSGRADTQYF. The CDR3 DNA follows: TGCGCCAGCCAGTCATCTAGCGGGAGGGCCGATACGCAGTATTTT.